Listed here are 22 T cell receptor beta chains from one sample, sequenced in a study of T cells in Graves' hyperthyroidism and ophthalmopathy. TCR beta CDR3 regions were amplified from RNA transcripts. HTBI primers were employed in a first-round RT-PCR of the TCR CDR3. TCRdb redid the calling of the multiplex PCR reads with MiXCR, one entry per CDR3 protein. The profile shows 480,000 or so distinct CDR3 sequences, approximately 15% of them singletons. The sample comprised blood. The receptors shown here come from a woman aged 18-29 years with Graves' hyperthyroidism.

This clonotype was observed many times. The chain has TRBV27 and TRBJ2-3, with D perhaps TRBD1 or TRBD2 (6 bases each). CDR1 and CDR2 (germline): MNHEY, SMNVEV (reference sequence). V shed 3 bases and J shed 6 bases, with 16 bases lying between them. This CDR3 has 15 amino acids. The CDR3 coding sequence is TGTGCCAGCAGTTTCCGGGGGCGGATGGTGGATACGCAGTATTTT. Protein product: CASSFRGRMVDTQYF.

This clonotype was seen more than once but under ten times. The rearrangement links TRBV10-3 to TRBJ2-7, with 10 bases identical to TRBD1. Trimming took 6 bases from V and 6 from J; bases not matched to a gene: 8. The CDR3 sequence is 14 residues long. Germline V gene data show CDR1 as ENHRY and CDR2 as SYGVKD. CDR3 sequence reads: CAISPGTGVVEQYF. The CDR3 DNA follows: TGTGCCATCAGCCCCGGGACAGGGGTGGTCGAGCAGTACTTC.

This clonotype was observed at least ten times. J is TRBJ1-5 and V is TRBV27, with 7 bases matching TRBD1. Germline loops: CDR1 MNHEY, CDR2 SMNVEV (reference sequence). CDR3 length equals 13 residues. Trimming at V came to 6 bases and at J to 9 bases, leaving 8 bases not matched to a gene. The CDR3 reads CASSQWAGGPQHF. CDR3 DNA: TGTGCCAGCAGCCAATGGGCAGGGGGGCCCCAGCATTTT.

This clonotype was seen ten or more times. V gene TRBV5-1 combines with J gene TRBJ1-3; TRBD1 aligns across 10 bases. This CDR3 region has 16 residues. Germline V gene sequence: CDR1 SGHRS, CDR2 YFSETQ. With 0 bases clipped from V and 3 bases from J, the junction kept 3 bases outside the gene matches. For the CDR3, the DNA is TGCGCCAGCAGCTTGGAGGGACAGGGGTTTGGAAACACCATATATTTT. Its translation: CASSLEGQGFGNTIYF. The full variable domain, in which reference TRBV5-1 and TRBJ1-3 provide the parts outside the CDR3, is KAGVTQTPRYLIKTRGQQVTLSCSPISGHRSVSWYQQTPGQGLQFLFEYFSETQRNKGNFPGRFSGRQFSNSRSEMNVSTLELGDSALYLCASSLEGQGFGNTIYFGEGSWLTVV.

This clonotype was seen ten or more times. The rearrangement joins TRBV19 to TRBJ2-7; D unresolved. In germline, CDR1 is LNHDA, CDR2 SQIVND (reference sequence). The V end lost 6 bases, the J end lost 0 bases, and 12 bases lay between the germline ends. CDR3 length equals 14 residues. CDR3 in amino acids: CASSGQVSSYEQYF. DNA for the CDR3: TGTGCCAGTAGCGGGCAGGTGAGCTCCTACGAGCAGTACTTC.

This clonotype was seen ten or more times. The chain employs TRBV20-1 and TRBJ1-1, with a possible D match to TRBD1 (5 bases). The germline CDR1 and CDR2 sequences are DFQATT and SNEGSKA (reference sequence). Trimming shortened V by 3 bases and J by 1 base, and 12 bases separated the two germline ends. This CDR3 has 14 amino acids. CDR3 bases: TGCAGTGCTAGGAGGGGTTTGGCGAACACTGAAGCTTTCTTT. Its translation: CSARRGLANTEAFF.

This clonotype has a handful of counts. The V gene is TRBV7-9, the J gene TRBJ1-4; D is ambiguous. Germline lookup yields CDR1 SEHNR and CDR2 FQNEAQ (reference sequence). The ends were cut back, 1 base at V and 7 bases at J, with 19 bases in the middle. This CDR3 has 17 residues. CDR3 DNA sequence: TGTGCCAGCAGCTTAGAAATCGGCAGCCCCTTTGGTGAAAAACTGTTTTTT. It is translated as CASSLEIGSPFGEKLFF.

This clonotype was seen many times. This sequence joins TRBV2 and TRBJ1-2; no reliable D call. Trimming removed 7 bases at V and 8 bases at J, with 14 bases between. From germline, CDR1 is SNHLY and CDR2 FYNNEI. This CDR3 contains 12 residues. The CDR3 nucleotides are TGTGCCAGCAACGGGCCCGCCTGGGGCTACACCTTC. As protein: CASNGPAWGYTF.

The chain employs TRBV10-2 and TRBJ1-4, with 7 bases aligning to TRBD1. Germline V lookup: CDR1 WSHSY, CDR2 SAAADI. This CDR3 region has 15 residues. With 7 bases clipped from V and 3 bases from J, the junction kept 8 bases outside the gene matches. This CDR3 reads CASNLGGNANEKLFF. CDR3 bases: TGCGCCAGCAATTTAGGGGGCAATGCTAATGAAAAACTGTTTTTT.

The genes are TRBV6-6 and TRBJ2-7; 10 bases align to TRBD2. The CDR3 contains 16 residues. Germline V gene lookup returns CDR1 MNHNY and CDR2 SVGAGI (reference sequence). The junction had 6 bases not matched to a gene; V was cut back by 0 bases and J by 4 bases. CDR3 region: CASSYSTSGIFYEQYF. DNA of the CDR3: TGTGCCAGCAGTTACTCCACTAGCGGGATCTTTTACGAGCAGTACTTC.

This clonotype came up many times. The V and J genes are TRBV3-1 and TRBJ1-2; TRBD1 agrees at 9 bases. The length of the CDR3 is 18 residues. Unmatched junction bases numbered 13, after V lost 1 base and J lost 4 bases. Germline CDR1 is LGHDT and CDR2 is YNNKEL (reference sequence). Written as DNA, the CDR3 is TGTGCCAGCAGCCAAGTGTCTCTCCGGACAGGGGCTGGCTATGGCTACACCTTC. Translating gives CASSQVSLRTGAGYGYTF. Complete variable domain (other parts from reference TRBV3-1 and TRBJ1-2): DTAVSQTPKYLVTQMGNDKSIKCEQNLGHDTMYWYKQDSKKFLKIMFSYNNKELIINETVPNRFSPKSPDKAHLNLHINSLELGDSAVYFCASSQVSLRTGAGYGYTFGSGTRLTVV.

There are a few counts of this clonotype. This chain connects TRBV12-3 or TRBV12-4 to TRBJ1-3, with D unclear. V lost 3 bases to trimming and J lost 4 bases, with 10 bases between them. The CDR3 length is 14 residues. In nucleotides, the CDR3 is TGTGCCAGCAGTTTTTCTTTCCCAGGAAACACCATATATTTT. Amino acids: CASSFSFPGNTIYF.

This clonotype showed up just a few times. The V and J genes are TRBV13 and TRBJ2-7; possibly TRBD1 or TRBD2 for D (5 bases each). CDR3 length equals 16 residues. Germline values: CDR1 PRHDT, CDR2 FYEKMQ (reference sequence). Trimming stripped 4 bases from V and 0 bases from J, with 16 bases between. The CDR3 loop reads CASSSLRDGRSYEQYV. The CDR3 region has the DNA TGTGCCAGCAGCTCTTTACGGGACGGCCGCTCCTACGAGCAGTACGTC.

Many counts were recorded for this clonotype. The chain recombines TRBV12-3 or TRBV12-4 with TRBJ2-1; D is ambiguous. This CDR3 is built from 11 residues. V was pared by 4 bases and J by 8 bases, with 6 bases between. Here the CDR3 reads CASSSLHEQFF. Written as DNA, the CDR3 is TGTGCCAGCAGTTCTCTCCATGAGCAGTTCTTC.

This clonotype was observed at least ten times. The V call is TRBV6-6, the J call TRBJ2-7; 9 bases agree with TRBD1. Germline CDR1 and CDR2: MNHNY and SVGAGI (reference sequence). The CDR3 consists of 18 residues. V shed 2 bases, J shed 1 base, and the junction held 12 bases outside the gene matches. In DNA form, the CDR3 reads TGTGCCAGCAGTTACGGGACAGGGAACGCGAAGAGGTCCTACGAGCAGTACGTC. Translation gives CASSYGTGNAKRSYEQYV.

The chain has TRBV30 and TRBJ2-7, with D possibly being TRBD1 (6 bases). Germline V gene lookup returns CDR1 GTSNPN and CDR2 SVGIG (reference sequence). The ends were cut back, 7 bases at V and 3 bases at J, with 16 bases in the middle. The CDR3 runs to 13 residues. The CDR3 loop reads CAFLTGESYEQYV. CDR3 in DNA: TGTGCCTTTTTGACAGGAGAAAGCTACGAGCAGTACGTC.

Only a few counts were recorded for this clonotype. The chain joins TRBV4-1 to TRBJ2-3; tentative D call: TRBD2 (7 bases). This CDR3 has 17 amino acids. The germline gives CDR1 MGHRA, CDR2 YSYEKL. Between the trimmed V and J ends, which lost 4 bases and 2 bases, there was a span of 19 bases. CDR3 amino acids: CASSPGGGQGHTDTQYF. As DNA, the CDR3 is TGCGCCAGCAGCCCTGGGGGGGGGCAGGGGCACACAGATACGCAGTATTTT.

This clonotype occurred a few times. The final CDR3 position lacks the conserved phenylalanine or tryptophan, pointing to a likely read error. This CDR3 reads CASSPTGVRGYTL. CDR3 sequence (DNA): TGTGCCAGCAGCCCGACGGGTGTAAGAGGCTACACCCTC. The chain links TRBV11-2 to TRBJ1-2; D is unresolved. CDR1 is SGHAT and CDR2 is FQNNGV in the germline V gene. V was shortened by 5 bases and J by 8 bases, with 15 bases between the two germline ends. The CDR3 runs 13 residues.

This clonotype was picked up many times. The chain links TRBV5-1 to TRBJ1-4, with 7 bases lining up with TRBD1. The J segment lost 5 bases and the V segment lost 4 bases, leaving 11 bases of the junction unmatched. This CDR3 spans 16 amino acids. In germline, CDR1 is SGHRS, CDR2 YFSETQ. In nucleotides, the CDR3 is TGCGCCAGCAGCCTGGGCCCGGGACAGAGCAATGAAAAACTGTTTTTT. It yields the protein CASSLGPGQSNEKLFF.

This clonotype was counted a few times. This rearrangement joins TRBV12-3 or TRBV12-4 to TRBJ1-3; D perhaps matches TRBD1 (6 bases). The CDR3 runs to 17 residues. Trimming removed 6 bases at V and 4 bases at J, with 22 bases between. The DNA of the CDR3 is TGTGCCAGCAGGACCTCTTTCGCGGGGGCAGCGGGAAACACCATATATTTT. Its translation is CASRTSFAGAAGNTIYF.

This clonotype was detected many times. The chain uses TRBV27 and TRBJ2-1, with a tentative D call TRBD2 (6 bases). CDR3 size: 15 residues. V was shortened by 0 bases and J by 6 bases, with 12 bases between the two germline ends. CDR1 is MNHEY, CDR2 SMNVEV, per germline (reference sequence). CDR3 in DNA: TGTGCCAGCAGTTTATCGGCGGGGTCCACCAATGAGCAGTTCTTC. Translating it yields CASSLSAGSTNEQFF.

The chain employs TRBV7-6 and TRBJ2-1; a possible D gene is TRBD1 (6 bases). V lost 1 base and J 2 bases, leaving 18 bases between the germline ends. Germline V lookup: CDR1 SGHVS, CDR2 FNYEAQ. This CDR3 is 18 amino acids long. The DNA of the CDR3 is TGTGCCAGCAGCTTAGGGGTTGGTTGGGCAGGGGCCTACAATGAGCAGTTCTTC. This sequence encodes CASSLGVGWAGAYNEQFF.